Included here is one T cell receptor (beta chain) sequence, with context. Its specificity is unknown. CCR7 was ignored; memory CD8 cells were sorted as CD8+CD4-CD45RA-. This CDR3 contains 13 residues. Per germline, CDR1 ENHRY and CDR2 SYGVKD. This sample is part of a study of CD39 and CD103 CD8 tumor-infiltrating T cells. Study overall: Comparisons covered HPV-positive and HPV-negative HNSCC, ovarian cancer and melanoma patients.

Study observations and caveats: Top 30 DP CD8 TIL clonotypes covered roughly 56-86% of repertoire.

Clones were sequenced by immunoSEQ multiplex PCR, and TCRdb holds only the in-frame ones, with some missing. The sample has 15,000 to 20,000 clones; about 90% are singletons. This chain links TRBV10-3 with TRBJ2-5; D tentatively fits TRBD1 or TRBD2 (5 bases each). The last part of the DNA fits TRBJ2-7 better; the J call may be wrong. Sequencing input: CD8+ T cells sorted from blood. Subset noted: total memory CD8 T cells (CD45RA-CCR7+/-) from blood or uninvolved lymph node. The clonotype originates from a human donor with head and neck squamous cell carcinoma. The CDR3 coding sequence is TGTGCCATCAGTGCCGGGACGGGCTACGAGCAGTACTTC. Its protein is CAISAGTGYEQYF.